This T cell receptor beta chain was sequenced for a study of cytomegalovirus exposure and HLA in healthy donors. Overall study findings and caveats: Reportedly, cytomegalovirus status was diagnosed with high sensitivity and specificity. What was likely a sequencing artifact was a cluster of highly shared sequence variants. Across donors, most TCRs were seen rarely, yet some public ones were widespread.

The CDR3 is 12 residues long. The ends were cut back, 6 bases at V and 11 bases at J, with 11 bases in the middle. The germline gives CDR1 MNHNS, CDR2 SASEGT. PCR amplification relied on 60 Vbeta primers (plus 13 Jbeta primers). Original processing notes: Per a later analysis, the number of unique TCR beta chains was 75 million to 90 million, of which 8.5 million to 11 million were shared. Profiling relied on immunoSEQ multiplex PCR, and the TCRdb table lists in-frame clones only, not all of them. V, J and clone size are those of that table, while D and trimming were read from the DNA. The data contain some 100,000 clones, approximately 71% of them seen just once; the ten biggest clones take up about a sixth. Concerning this clone itself: Its matching antigen is unknown.

The sequence came from a woman younger than 30 in good health and CMV-seropositive. Sequencing was done on a sample of PBMCs. This chain connects TRBV6-1 to TRBJ1-6; tentatively, D is TRBD1 (6 bases). The CDR3 coding sequence is TGTGCCAGCAGACAGGGTATGACACCCCTCCACTTT. Encoded protein: CASRQGMTPLHF.